This T cell receptor (beta chain) is drawn from a study of type 1 and type 2 diabetes patients. Amplification started from genomic DNA. Amplification of the beta chain CDR3 used 30 forward and 13 reverse multiplex primers. MiXCR was run by TCRdb on the multiplex PCR reads, yielding one entry per CDR3 protein. The top ten clones hold roughly an eighth of a sample with more than 250,000 distinct CDR3 sequences, around 50% of them seen once. The CDR3 runs to 16 residues. The chain uses TRBV12-3 or TRBV12-4 and TRBJ2-7, with 8 bases that match TRBD2. The material sequenced was peripheral blood mononuclear cells (PBMCs). The receptor's source is a man aged 18 to 29 with type 2 diabetes. CDR3 sequence: CASARVPSGGGYEQYF. The DNA of the CDR3 is TGTGCTAGTGCTAGAGTCCCAAGCGGGGGAGGTTACGAGCAGTACTTC.